This TCR beta chain was documented in a study of T cell responses to AZD1222 COVID-19 vaccine. On the study more broadly: Timing groups of about 4 and about 12 weeks for second doses were pooled. Study conclusions and caveats: No day 14 peak samples; only post-peak repertoires were characterized. Donors in the cohort were predominantly white British and more often female, and clonal diversity was possibly underestimated. There were vaccine-associated CD4 TCRs across spike, dominant at 160-218 and 743-854.

To note about this clone: Antigen specificity is unknown.

This CDR3 has 17 residues. V dropped 2 bases and J dropped 0 bases, with 16 bases sitting between them. CDR1 and CDR2 (germline): SGHVS, FQNEAQ. Produced via immunoSEQ multiplex PCR; TCRdb's table is partial and in-frame only. This sample has 90,000 to 120,000 clones, with around 91% found just once. The TCR comes from an adult in good health. This sample comprised peripheral blood, obtained on day 0 of AZD1222 vaccination. The rearrangement joins TRBV7-8 to TRBJ1-1; D is undetermined. The DNA of the CDR3 is TGTGCCAGCAGCTTATTCCAAAATCGGTTCATGAACACTGAAGCTTTCTTT. Translated: CASSLFQNRFMNTEAFF.